This paragraph covers one T cell receptor beta chain sequence. What it binds is unknown. The sample originates from a study of cytomegalovirus exposure and HLA in healthy donors. Study-wide results and limits: Several top significant clusters appeared, in a later analysis, to be linked to common viral pathogens.

V gave up 0 bases and J gave up 5 bases; unmatched junction bases: 1. Germline V lookup: CDR1 SGHTA, CDR2 FQGNSA. There are 13 residues in the CDR3. Both 60 Vbeta primers and 13 Jbeta primers went into the PCR. Only in-frame clones appear in the TCRdb table, and some are missing; sequencing was by immunoSEQ multiplex PCR. The table records over 200,000 clones, more than 75% of them present only once. This sequence originates from a woman between 40 and 50 years old in good health and CMV-seropositive. Material: PBMCs. J is TRBJ2-7 and V is TRBV7-2, with TRBD2 identical over 7 bases. CDR3 protein: CASSLAGGDEQYF. The CDR3 region has the DNA TGTGCCAGCAGCTTAGCGGGGGGGGACGAGCAGTACTTC.